These 30 T cell receptor beta chains share one sample of origin, sequenced in a study of blood T cell repertoires in COVID-19. The protocol was immunoSEQ multiplex PCR, while the TCRdb copy is restricted to in-frame clones and leaves out a portion. This table has about 130,000 clones, about 88% appearing once. Specimen: peripheral blood. The receptors derive from a man in his forties or fifties with active COVID-19.

In its sample, this clone was seen once. The chain carries TRBV27 and TRBJ2-3; maybe TRBD2 (7 bases). The germline CDR1 and CDR2 sequences are MNHEY and SMNVEV (reference sequence). Trimming cost V 3 bases and J 4 bases, with 17 bases left between them. This CDR3 has 16 residues. The CDR3 nucleotides are TGTGCCAGCAGTTTCCTAATCCGGGGGGCCCCAGATACGCAGTATTTT. It codes for CASSFLIRGAPDTQYF.

With regard to this clone: Mismatch with germline at one junction end may stem from a read error. The gene calls are TRBV6-2 or TRBV6-3 and TRBJ1-1; the D gene is possibly TRBD1 (5 bases). The CDR3 contains 14 residues. CDR1 is MNHEY and CDR2 is SVGEGT in the germline V gene. The CDR3 DNA reads as TGTGCCAGCACTTACGACAGTACCAACACTGAAGCTTTCTTT. It yields the protein CASTYDSTNTEAFF.

This chain connects TRBV2 to TRBJ1-1; D ambiguous. The CDR3 runs 13 residues. The V gene's germline CDR1 is SNHLY and CDR2 FYNNEI. V lost 6 bases, J lost 3 bases, and 11 bases lay in between. This chain's CDR3 is CASSAGSDTEAFF. CDR3 nucleotides: TGTGCCAGCAGCGCCGGTTCCGACACTGAAGCTTTCTTT.

V gene TRBV3-1 (or the pseudogene TRBV3-2) combines with J gene TRBJ1-5, with 9 bases aligning to TRBD1. The CDR3 spans 17 residues. V was pared by 1 base and J by 6 bases, with 10 bases of the junction left unmatched. Germline V lookup: CDR1 LGHDT, CDR2 YNNKEL (reference sequence). The CDR3 loop reads CASSQAGQGIRPQPQHF. The CDR3 DNA sequence: TGTGCCAGCAGCCAAGCGGGACAGGGTATCCGCCCTCAGCCCCAGCATTTT.

This clone appeared once. V gene TRBV29-1 combines with J gene TRBJ2-1, with 11 positions matching TRBD2. From germline, CDR1 is SQVTM and CDR2 ANQGSEA. This CDR3 region has 13 residues. The V and J ends lost 6 bases and 7 bases, in that order; junction bases with no gene match: 5. The CDR3 reads CSVRGLAGNEQFF. In DNA, the CDR3 is TGCAGCGTCCGAGGACTAGCGGGTAATGAGCAGTTCTTC.

The chain joins TRBV5-1 to TRBJ1-1, with D tentatively TRBD1 (5 bases). The CDR3 length is 12 residues. V lost 4 bases to trimming and J lost 5 bases, with 9 bases between them. CDR1 and CDR2 (germline): SGHRS, YFSETQ. The CDR3 bases are TGCGCCAGCAGCATCAGGGAAACTGAAGCTTTCTTT. Encoded protein: CASSIRETEAFF.

A note on this clone: Other DNA sequences from this sample encode an identical CDR3 as well. V and J are TRBV3-1 (or the pseudogene TRBV3-2) and TRBJ1-1; no clear D. The CDR3 totals 14 residues. Between the trimmed V and J ends, which lost 1 base and 5 bases, there was a span of 11 bases. Germline values: CDR1 LGHDT, CDR2 YNNKEL (reference sequence). The chain's CDR3 is CASSQVEGRTEAFF. The CDR3 region has the DNA TGTGCCAGCAGCCAAGTAGAGGGTCGGACTGAAGCTTTCTTT.

This chain links TRBV19 with TRBJ1-1, with unresolved D. With 4 bases removed from V and 2 bases from J, the gap between germline ends came to 8 bases. CDR3 length: 13 residues. The V gene's germline CDR1 is LNHDA and CDR2 SQIVND (reference sequence). The CDR3 sequence: CASSTVKNTEAFF. In DNA form, the CDR3 reads TGTGCCAGTAGTACGGTCAAAAACACTGAAGCTTTCTTT.

The rearrangement uses TRBV2 and TRBJ2-5; possibly TRBD1 for D (6 bases). Germline V CDR1 and CDR2: SNHLY, FYNNEI. The CDR3 is made up of 15 amino acids. With 4 bases removed from V and 4 bases from J, the gap between germline ends came to 16 bases. The CDR3 reads CASSVEGTFGETQYF. In nucleotides, the CDR3 is TGTGCCAGCAGTGTTGAAGGGACATTCGGAGAGACCCAGTACTTC.

The table lists this clone with a count of one. J is TRBJ2-3 and V is TRBV24-1; no definite D call. The CDR3 is 13 residues long. Germline CDR1 and CDR2: KGHDR and SFDVKD. The V and J ends lost 3 bases and 6 bases respectively, with 9 bases between them. The CDR3 DNA is TGTGCCACCAGTGATCCTAGTAAGGATACGCAGTATTTT. Encoded protein: CATSDPSKDTQYF.

The gene calls are TRBV6-6 and TRBJ2-3; maybe TRBD1 (7 bases). This CDR3 contains 16 residues. Germline values: CDR1 MNHNY, CDR2 SVGAGI (reference sequence). V gave up 4 bases and J gave up 4 bases, with 18 bases separating them. CDR3 coding DNA: TGTGCCAGCAGTTCCCCGAACAGGGGAGGAGCAGATACGCAGTATTTT. Protein: CASSSPNRGGADTQYF.

The chain has TRBV7-3 and TRBJ2-3, with TRBD2 matching over 12 bases. Germline trimming cut 5 bases from V and 10 bases from J; bases unmatched to any gene: 13. The CDR3 is 16 residues long. The germline gives CDR1 SGHTA, CDR2 FQGTGA. In DNA form, the CDR3 reads TGTGCCAGCAGCCCTATAATGGGACTAGCGGGTGATCCGCAGTATTTT. Translating gives CASSPIMGLAGDPQYF.

The V call is TRBV5-1, the J call TRBJ2-5; the D is unclear. Trimming removed 0 bases from V and 1 base from J, with 10 bases in between. The V gene's germline CDR1 is SGHRS and CDR2 YFSETQ. This CDR3 region has 15 residues. CDR3 protein: CASSLDQVSQETQYF. In nucleotides, the CDR3 is TGCGCCAGCAGCTTGGATCAGGTCTCCCAAGAGACCCAGTACTTC.

V and J are TRBV30 and TRBJ2-7, with D unclear. The CDR3 is 13 residues long. The V gene's germline CDR1 is GTSNPN and CDR2 SVGIG (reference sequence). The V and J ends lost 7 bases and 4 bases respectively, with 17 bases between them. The CDR3 reads CAFSSQRSYEQYV. The CDR3 nucleotides are TGTGCCTTTAGCAGCCAGCGATCTTACGAGCAGTACGTC.

V gene TRBV30 combines with J gene TRBJ1-1, with 8 bases that match TRBD1. CDR1 and CDR2 (germline): GTSNPN, SVGIG (reference sequence). Trimming at V came to 0 bases and at J to 0 bases, leaving 9 bases not matched to a gene. The CDR3 runs 17 residues. CDR3 coding DNA: TGTGCCTGGAGTGTACGTGACAGGGGTAGGATGAACACTGAAGCTTTCTTT. This translates into CAWSVRDRGRMNTEAFF.

The rearrangement links TRBV6-5 to TRBJ1-5, with D hard to call. The CDR3 spans 14 residues. With 10 bases removed from V and 0 bases from J, the gap between germline ends came to 13 bases. Germline lookup yields CDR1 MNHEY and CDR2 SVGAGI. The CDR3 sequence is CATRDGNSNQPQHF. The CDR3 region has the DNA TGTGCCACCCGCGACGGGAATAGCAATCAGCCCCAGCATTTT.

The chain links TRBV11-2 to TRBJ1-2; weak D call: TRBD1 (5 bases). Per the germline V gene, CDR1 is SGHAT and CDR2 is FQNNGV. This CDR3 comprises 13 residues. Deletions cut 6 bases from V and 3 bases from J, with 11 bases between. This CDR3 is CASRRAGHYGYTF. CDR3 DNA: TGTGCCAGCAGGCGAGCAGGGCACTATGGCTACACCTTC.

This chain uses TRBV7-9 with TRBJ1-2; D unresolved. CDR1 and CDR2 (germline): SEHNR, FQNEAQ (reference sequence). This CDR3 spans 14 amino acids. The ends were cut back, 1 base at V and 3 bases at J, with 9 bases in the middle. In DNA, the CDR3 is TGTGCCAGCAGCTTAGGGTATGAGGACTATGGCTACACCTTC. Protein sequence: CASSLGYEDYGYTF.

Notes on this clone: This may come from a read error, since a much larger clone is one base off. The same CDR3 arises from other DNA sequences in this sample as well. The chain uses TRBV3-1 (or the pseudogene TRBV3-2) and TRBJ2-5; D unresolved. V lost 3 bases, J lost 3 bases, and 11 bases lay in between. Germline-derived CDR1 and CDR2 are LGHDT and YNNKEL (reference sequence). The CDR3 length is 14 residues. The CDR3 region is CASSHVAGEETQYF. The CDR3 DNA sequence: TGTGCCAGCAGCCATGTGGCAGGCGAAGAGACCCAGTACTTC.

The V gene is TRBV23-1, the J gene TRBJ2-5; D might be TRBD1 (6 bases). TRBV23-1 is marked as an open reading frame, function uncertain. This CDR3 has 13 residues. Trimming removed 8 bases at V and 3 bases at J, with 13 bases between. The CDR3 spells CASRRQDKETQYF. The CDR3 bases are TGCGCCAGCCGAAGACAGGACAAAGAGACCCAGTACTTC.

The gene calls are TRBV19 and TRBJ1-5; D is undetermined. Germline lookup yields CDR1 LNHDA and CDR2 SQIVND (reference sequence). V lost 1 base, J lost 0 bases, and 13 bases lay in between. The CDR3 extends over 17 amino acids. CDR3 amino acids: CASSIGRTTTSNQPQHF. The DNA for the CDR3 is TGTGCCAGTAGTATAGGAAGGACGACTACTAGCAATCAGCCCCAGCATTTT.

The rearrangement links TRBV6-5 to TRBJ1-1; D might be TRBD1 (6 bases). The V end was cut by 1 base, the J end by 5 bases, with 14 bases between. Germline V gene lookup returns CDR1 MNHEY and CDR2 SVGAGI. The CDR3 length is 15 residues. The CDR3 reads CASSYLGQYETEAFF. Written as DNA, the CDR3 is TGTGCCAGCAGTTACTTAGGACAGTATGAGACTGAAGCTTTCTTT.

This chain links TRBV7-3 with TRBJ2-5, with 7 bases matching TRBD2. The CDR3 is made up of 15 amino acids. The V segment lost 1 base and the J segment 1 base; nucleotides outside the gene matches: 3. CDR1 and CDR2 (germline): SGHTA, FQGTGA. CDR3 sequence (DNA): TGTGCCAGCAGCTTAATTCCGGGGGGCCAAGAGACCCAGTACTTC. It yields the protein CASSLIPGGQETQYF.

The CDR3: CASSSPDQTGSYEQYF. The CDR3 region has the DNA TGTGCCAGCAGCTCGCCTGACCAGACGGGCTCCTACGAGCAGTACTTC. This rearrangement joins TRBV7-6 to TRBJ2-7; D not resolved. This CDR3 is built from 16 residues. V was trimmed by 4 bases and J by 0 bases, leaving 16 bases between them. Germline V gives CDR1 SGHVS, CDR2 FNYEAQ.

The chain recombines TRBV6-1 with TRBJ2-7; D perhaps matches TRBD1 (7 bases). The CDR3 loop spans 14 amino acids. Trimming took 2 bases from V and 2 from J, leaving 10 bases between them. In germline, CDR1 is MNHNS, CDR2 SASEGT. CDR3 residues: CASSEQGGPYEQYV. The CDR3 DNA reads as TGTGCCAGCAGTGAACAGGGGGGTCCCTACGAGCAGTACGTC.

The chain uses TRBV11-3 and TRBJ2-1; unclear D gene. The CDR3 has 16 amino acids. V was clipped by 0 bases and J by 3 bases, with 12 bases between them. CDR1 and CDR2 (germline): SGHNT, YENEEA. The CDR3 DNA reads TGTGCCAGCAGCTTAGATGCTCAGCAGGTCTACAATGAGCAGTTCTTC. Protein product: CASSLDAQQVYNEQFF.

The V and J genes are TRBV19 and TRBJ1-5, with D perhaps matching TRBD1 (6 bases). The CDR3 covers 15 residues. V was pared by 4 bases and J by 7 bases, with 17 bases between. Germline CDR1 reads LNHDA; CDR2 reads SQIVND (reference sequence). CDR3 region: CASSTSGTRGQPQHF. The DNA of the CDR3 is TGTGCCAGTAGTACCTCCGGGACACGAGGACAGCCCCAGCATTTT.

This clone was recorded only once. The chain combines TRBV5-1 with TRBJ2-3, with 9 bases matching TRBD2. This CDR3 comprises 15 residues. V trimming: 5 bases; J trimming: 4 bases; junction bases outside the gene matches: 8. Germline V gene lookup returns CDR1 SGHRS and CDR2 YFSETQ. CDR3 region: CASSQSGRNPDTQYF. Here the CDR3 DNA reads TGCGCCAGCAGTCAAAGCGGGAGGAACCCAGATACGCAGTATTTT.

This chain joins TRBV28 and TRBJ2-3; 7 nucleotides line up with TRBD2. The length of the CDR3 is 16 residues. Germline loops: CDR1 MDHEN, CDR2 SYDVKM. With 6 bases clipped from V and 2 bases from J, the junction kept 11 bases outside the gene matches. The CDR3 here is CASSSRGVSYTDTQYF. CDR3 DNA sequence: TGTGCCAGCAGCTCCCGGGGGGTGTCCTACACAGATACGCAGTATTTT.

The chain uses TRBV2 and TRBJ1-2, with D perhaps matching TRBD1 (5 bases). This CDR3 is built from 13 residues. The germline V gene encodes CDR1 SNHLY and CDR2 FYNNEI. The germline V and J ends were trimmed by 8 bases and 0 bases, with 10 bases remaining between them. CDR3 coding DNA: TGTGCCAGCCGGGGGGATTCTAACTATGGCTACACCTTC. Its protein product is CASRGDSNYGYTF.